A selection of T cell receptor beta chains follows, all from one sample in a study of neurological immune-mediated disorders. TCRdb re-called the 5' RACE reads with MiXCR, one entry per CDR3 protein. The repertoire consists of some 95,000 distinct CDR3 sequences, with 3% to 4% occurring once and the leading ten covering 5.5% to 6.5%. Material: PBMCs. Every receptor here comes from a young woman with multiple sclerosis. Each CDR3 is given with its conserved first and last residue. The D gene is left open where the match is weak. Clone size is given as once, few, many or a size class.

clone size | J gene | V gene | D gene | CDR3 DNA | CDR3 protein
many | TRBJ2-1 | TRBV27 | - | TGTGCCAGCAGCAAGGGAAGCTCCTACAATGAGCAGTTCTTC | CASSKGSSYNEQFF
many | TRBJ1-1 | TRBV20-1 | - | TGCAGTGCTAGGGGGCAATTCACTGAAGCTTTCTTT | CSARGQFTEAFF
many | TRBJ1-1 | TRBV15 | TRBD1 | TGTGCCACCAGCGACAGGGGATCGTACACTGAAGCTTTCTTT | CATSDRGSYTEAFF
many | TRBJ1-5 | TRBV19 | - | TGTGCCAGTAGTACCAGGGCCGATCAGCCCCAGCATTTT | CASSTRADQPQHF
many | TRBJ2-1 | TRBV6-5 | TRBD1 | TGTGCCAGCAGTAAGACAGGGAGCTCCTACAATGAGCAGTTCTTC | CASSKTGSSYNEQFF
many | TRBJ2-7 | TRBV5-1 | - | TGCGCCAGCAGCGCGGCCCCCGGGTCCTCCTACGAGCAGTACTTC | CASSAAPGSSYEQYF
many | TRBJ2-1 | TRBV6-5 | - | TGTGCCAGCAGTTACGGGGGAACGGCCTACAATGAGCAGTTCTTC | CASSYGGTAYNEQFF
few | TRBJ2-4 | TRBV10-3 | TRBD2 | TGTGCCATCAGTGCTAGCGGGGGGAGCATTCAGTACTTC | CAISASGGSIQYF
many | TRBJ1-5 | TRBV19 | TRBD1 | TGTGCCAGTGGTGAAGAGACAGGGTTTCAGCCCCAGCATTTT | CASGEETGFQPQHF
few | TRBJ2-1 | TRBV20-1 | TRBD2 | TGCAGTGCGCGGGGGGATGGCTCCTACAATGAGCAGTTCTTC | CSARGDGSYNEQFF
many | TRBJ2-2 | TRBV5-6 | TRBD2 | TGTGCCAGCAGCGAGTTAGGACTAGCGACGAACACCGGGGAGCTGTTTTTT | CASSELGLATNTGELFF
many | TRBJ2-3 | TRBV10-1 | TRBD1 | TGCGCCAGCAGCGAGCTGACAGGGTTTACAGATACGCAGTATTTT | CASSELTGFTDTQYF
many | TRBJ1-5 | TRBV6-2/TRBV6-3 | - | TGTGCCAGCAGTTCCCTGGACGGGAGCAATCAGCCCCAGCATTTT | CASSSLDGSNQPQHF